The 25 T cell receptor beta chains in this list originate from one sample, sequenced in a study of blood T cell repertoires in COVID-19. Profiling relied on immunoSEQ multiplex PCR, and the TCRdb table lists in-frame clones only, not all of them. The data show fewer than 200,000 clones, approximately 86% seen once. Sequenced material: peripheral blood. The receptors originated from a woman between 50 and 59 years old with acute or convalescent COVID-19.

On this clone itself: Other nucleotide sequences in the sample specify the same CDR3. The rearrangement joins TRBV5-4 to TRBJ2-2; TRBD1 might be the D (6 bases). CDR1 is SGHNT and CDR2 is YYREEE in the germline V gene (reference sequence). Trimming took off 0 bases at V and 0 bases at J, with 6 bases between the two ends. The CDR3 sequence is 15 residues long. The CDR3: CASSLAGANTGELFF. The CDR3 DNA is TGTGCCAGCAGCTTGGCAGGGGCGAACACCGGGGAGCTGTTTTTT.

V gene TRBV6-2 or TRBV6-3 combines with J gene TRBJ1-1, with D possibly matching TRBD1 (6 bases). This CDR3 comprises 14 residues. The ends were cut back, 5 bases at V and 1 base at J, with 11 bases in the middle. In germline, CDR1 is MNHEY, CDR2 SVGEGT. The CDR3 sequence: CASSDRTQNTEAFF. CDR3 in DNA: TGTGCCAGCAGTGACAGGACACAGAACACTGAAGCTTTCTTT.

V is TRBV6-5 and J is TRBJ2-1, with D possibly being TRBD2 (5 bases). This CDR3 has 16 residues. The germline CDR1 and CDR2 sequences are MNHEY and SVGAGI. Deletions cut 3 bases from V and 4 bases from J, with 16 bases between. Here the CDR3 DNA reads TGTGCCAGCAGTTATGATGCTGCGGGTACTTACAATGAGCAGTTCTTC. Translating gives CASSYDAAGTYNEQFF.

This chain's CDR3 is CASSPSLRGKDYGYTF. CDR3 in DNA: TGTGCCAGCTCACCATCGCTCAGGGGGAAAGACTATGGCTACACCTTC. V is TRBV18 and J is TRBJ1-2, with 7 bases matching TRBD1. Looked up from germline, CDR1 is KGHSH and CDR2 is LQKENI. The CDR3 spans 16 residues. Trimming took 2 bases from V and 3 from J; bases not matched to a gene: 9.

This rearrangement joins TRBV3-1 (or the pseudogene TRBV3-2) to TRBJ2-5; possibly TRBD2 for D (5 bases). CDR1 and CDR2 (germline): LGHDT, YNNKEL (reference sequence). The V end lost 6 bases, the J end lost 3 bases, and 17 bases lay between the germline ends. The CDR3 contains 15 residues. The CDR3 DNA sequence: TGTGCCAGCAGTCGAGGGATGCACCGGAAAGAGACCCAGTACTTC. Translation: CASSRGMHRKETQYF.

V is TRBV6-1 and J is TRBJ1-5, with TRBD1 identical over 7 bases. Germline trimming cut 4 bases from V and 3 bases from J; bases unmatched to any gene: 9. The CDR3 contains 16 residues. Germline CDR1 reads MNHNS; CDR2 reads SASEGT. CDR3 DNA: TGTGCCAGCAGTGGCCCCGGGACAGCCTACAATCAGCCCCAGCATTTT. Translation gives CASSGPGTAYNQPQHF.

The chain employs TRBV6-6 and TRBJ1-5; D gene unclear. CDR3 size: 15 residues. From germline, CDR1 is MNHNY and CDR2 SVGAGI (reference sequence). Trimming removed 6 bases at V and 5 bases at J, with 17 bases between. For the CDR3, the DNA is TGTGCCAGCAGGGGGAGTGGAGGGATTGATCAGCCCCAGCATTTT. The encoded protein is CASRGSGGIDQPQHF.

V is TRBV6-2 or TRBV6-3 and J is TRBJ1-2; D remains unclear. Trimming stripped 5 bases from V and 12 bases from J, with 16 bases between. This CDR3 spans 12 amino acids. Germline CDR1 and CDR2: MNHEY and SVGEGT. The chain's CDR3 is CASSPSGGSHTF. Written as DNA, the CDR3 is TGTGCCAGCAGTCCGAGCGGTGGGTCTCACACCTTC.

J is TRBJ2-3 and V is TRBV5-4; TRBD2 might be the D (7 bases). Between the trimmed V and J ends, which lost 4 bases and 6 bases, there was a span of 15 bases. This CDR3 region has 14 residues. Germline V gene lookup returns CDR1 SGHNT and CDR2 YYREEE (reference sequence). The CDR3 DNA reads TGTGCCAGCAGCCGGTGGGGGGGGGCCGATACGCAGTATTTT. Its translation: CASSRWGGADTQYF.

V gene TRBV6-5 combines with J gene TRBJ2-1, with 7 nucleotides matching TRBD2. CDR3 length equals 15 residues. The V gene end was trimmed by 8 bases and the J gene end by 3 bases; junction bases not matched to a gene: 10. Germline V gene sequence: CDR1 MNHEY, CDR2 SVGAGI. This CDR3 is CASQTSSSFYNEQFF. The CDR3 nucleotides are TGTGCCAGCCAGACTAGCTCCTCCTTCTACAATGAGCAGTTCTTC.

The J gene is TRBJ2-7, the V gene TRBV10-1; 9 bases are a match to TRBD1. CDR3 length: 15 residues. V was pared by 2 bases and J by 2 bases, with 4 bases of the junction left unmatched. Germline V gene sequence: CDR1 WNHNN, CDR2 SYGVQD (reference sequence). The DNA for the CDR3 is TGCGCCAGCAGTGAGGCTGGGGACAGGGCCTACGAGCAGTACTTC. This encodes CASSEAGDRAYEQYF.

This chain uses TRBV6-5 with TRBJ1-4, with 9 bases identical to TRBD1. This CDR3 contains 15 residues. Germline CDR1 reads MNHEY; CDR2 reads SVGAGI. The J segment lost 6 bases and the V segment lost 6 bases, leaving 8 bases of the junction unmatched. CDR3 sequence: CASSRGQGMDEKLFF. CDR3 bases: TGTGCCAGCAGCCGGGGACAGGGTATGGATGAAAAACTGTTTTTT.

The V gene is TRBV2, the J gene TRBJ2-2; possibly TRBD2 for D (6 bases). CDR3 length equals 15 residues. The germline gives CDR1 SNHLY, CDR2 FYNNEI. Deletions cut 1 base from V and 6 bases from J, with 12 bases between. The CDR3 spells CASSEEGLGAGELFF. The CDR3, as DNA: TGTGCCAGCAGTGAAGAGGGACTGGGGGCCGGGGAGCTGTTTTTT.

This clone was counted once. The chain has TRBV29-1 and TRBJ2-1; tentative D call: TRBD2 (6 bases). In germline, CDR1 is SQVTM, CDR2 ANQGSEA. The CDR3 is 13 residues long. V gave up 5 bases and J gave up 3 bases, with 11 bases separating them. DNA for the CDR3: TGCAGCGTTTATGGACTACACTACAATGAGCAGTTCTTC. It specifies CSVYGLHYNEQFF.

The chain recombines TRBV19 with TRBJ1-2; D unclear. This CDR3 spans 15 amino acids. Germline V CDR1 and CDR2: LNHDA, SQIVND (reference sequence). V lost 6 bases and J lost 3, with 17 bases in between. For the CDR3, the DNA is TGTGCCAGTAGCCCGTACGGGGTTGGTGACTATGGCTACACCTTC. Translated, it gives CASSPYGVGDYGYTF. Variable domain in full (rest from reference TRBV19 and TRBJ1-2): DGGITQSPKYLFRKEGQNVTLSCEQNLNHDAMYWYRQDPGQGLRLIYYSQIVNDFQKGDIAEGYSVSREKKESFPLTVTSAQKNPTAFYLCASSPYGVGDYGYTFGSGTRLTVV.

CDR3 sequence: CASSQEGVRGPYEQYF. The CDR3 nucleotides are TGCGCCAGCAGCCAAGAAGGAGTGAGGGGGCCCTACGAGCAGTACTTC. V usage is TRBV4-1 and J usage is TRBJ2-7; 7 bases agree with TRBD1. The J segment lost 2 bases and the V segment lost 0 bases, leaving 7 bases of the junction unmatched. Germline lookup yields CDR1 MGHRA and CDR2 YSYEKL. The CDR3 runs 16 residues.

The chain carries TRBV10-2 and TRBJ2-3, with unresolved D. CDR1 and CDR2 from the germline V gene are WSHSY and SAAADI. V was shortened by 3 bases and J by 4 bases, with 2 bases between the two germline ends. There are 11 residues in the CDR3. In DNA form, the CDR3 reads TGCGCCAGCAGTGACGCAGATACGCAGTATTTT. This gives the protein CASSDADTQYF.

This chain uses TRBV19 with TRBJ2-3; TRBD2 matches 9 bases. Germline V gene data show CDR1 as LNHDA and CDR2 as SQIVND (reference sequence). V lost 3 bases, J lost 0 bases, and 7 bases stayed unmatched. The CDR3 has 17 amino acids. CDR3 sequence (DNA): TGTGCCAGTAGTATCAAAGGGCTAGCGGGGAGCACAGATACGCAGTATTTT. Encoded protein: CASSIKGLAGSTDTQYF.

The genes are TRBV7-9 and TRBJ2-1; no clear D. From germline, CDR1 is SEHNR and CDR2 FQNEAQ (reference sequence). Trimming took off 1 base at V and 10 bases at J, with 11 bases between the two ends. The CDR3 is 13 residues long. In DNA, the CDR3 is TGTGCCAGCAGCTTAGACAGTCCAGTAGAGCAGTTCTTC. It codes for CASSLDSPVEQFF.

The CDR3 loop reads CASSFGQQLVRGNEQYF. The DNA for the CDR3 is TGTGCCAGCAGCTTTGGGCAACAACTAGTGAGAGGGAACGAGCAGTACTTC. V usage is TRBV11-2 and J usage is TRBJ2-7, with a weak D call TRBD2 (5 bases). CDR3 length equals 17 residues. V dropped 3 bases and J dropped 5 bases, with 23 bases sitting between them. Per the germline V gene, CDR1 is SGHAT and CDR2 is FQNNGV.

The chain's CDR3 is CASSLTGGPEKLFF. CDR3 DNA: TGCGCCAGCAGCCTCACAGGGGGCCCGGAAAAACTGTTTTTT. The chain has TRBV5-1 and TRBJ1-4, with TRBD1 matching over 9 bases. The CDR3 runs 14 residues. Germline V gene data show CDR1 as SGHRS and CDR2 as YFSETQ. V lost 4 bases, J lost 8 bases, and 6 bases stayed unmatched.

The chain recombines TRBV24-1 with TRBJ2-5; 10 nucleotides match TRBD2. Trimming at V came to 2 bases and at J to 2 bases, leaving 7 bases not matched to a gene. The CDR3 has 17 residues. CDR1 is KGHDR and CDR2 is SFDVKD in the germline V gene. CDR3 nucleotides: TGTGCCACCAGTGATTCCACTCCGGGACTAGCGCAAGAGACCCAGTACTTC. It specifies CATSDSTPGLAQETQYF.

The chain links TRBV21-1 to TRBJ2-5; TRBD2, the table's D call, lacks a check against the DNA. TRBV21-1 has pseudogene status. The CDR3 consists of 15 residues. For the CDR3, the DNA is TGTGCCAGCAGCAAAGGGGGAGACTCCCAAGAGACCCAGTACTTC. As protein: CASSKGGDSQETQYF.

This chain links TRBV27 with TRBJ1-1, with D unclear. Germline V CDR1 and CDR2: MNHEY, SMNVEV (reference sequence). CDR3 size: 14 residues. V was pared by 3 bases and J by 1 base, with 9 bases between. CDR3 in amino acids: CASSFREKNTEAFF. CDR3 in DNA: TGTGCCAGCAGTTTCCGGGAGAAGAACACTGAAGCTTTCTTT.

The chain combines TRBV4-1 with TRBJ1-2; TRBD1 aligns across 7 bases. This CDR3 has 16 residues. V was clipped by 4 bases and J by 3 bases; unmatched bases: 11. CDR1 and CDR2 from the germline V gene are MGHRA and YSYEKL. The CDR3, as DNA: TGCGCCAGCAGCCGAGAAGAGGGGACAGCTGACTATGGCTACACCTTC. It encodes CASSREEGTADYGYTF.